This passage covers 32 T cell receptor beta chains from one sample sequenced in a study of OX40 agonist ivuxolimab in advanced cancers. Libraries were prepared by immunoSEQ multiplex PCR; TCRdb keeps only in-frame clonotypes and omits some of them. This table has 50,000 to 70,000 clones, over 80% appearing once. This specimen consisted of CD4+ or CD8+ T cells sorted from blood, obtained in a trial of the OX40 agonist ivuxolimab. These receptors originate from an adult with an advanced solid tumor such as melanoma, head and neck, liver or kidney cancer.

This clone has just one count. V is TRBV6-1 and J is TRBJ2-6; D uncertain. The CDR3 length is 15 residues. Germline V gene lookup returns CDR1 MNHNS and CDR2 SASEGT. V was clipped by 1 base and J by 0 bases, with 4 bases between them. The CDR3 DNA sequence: TGTGCCAGCAGTGAAGGGGGCTCTGGGGCCAACGTCCTGACTTTC. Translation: CASSEGGSGANVLTF.

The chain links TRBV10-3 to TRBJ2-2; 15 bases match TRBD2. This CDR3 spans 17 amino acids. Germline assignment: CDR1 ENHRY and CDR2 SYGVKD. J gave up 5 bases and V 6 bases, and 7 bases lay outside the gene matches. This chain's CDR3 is CAIRGTSGRQRTGELFF. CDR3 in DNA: TGTGCCATCAGGGGGACTAGCGGGAGGCAGAGAACCGGGGAGCTGTTTTTT.

For the CDR3, the DNA is TGTGCCAGCAGTTACCCAGGGGGTAACGAGCAGTACTTC. Encoded protein: CASSYPGGNEQYF. J is TRBJ2-7 and V is TRBV6-5; 7 nucleotides align to TRBD1. The ends lost 2 bases at V and 5 bases at J; junction bases unmatched: 3. The CDR3 length is 13 residues. Looked up from germline, CDR1 is MNHEY and CDR2 is SVGAGI.

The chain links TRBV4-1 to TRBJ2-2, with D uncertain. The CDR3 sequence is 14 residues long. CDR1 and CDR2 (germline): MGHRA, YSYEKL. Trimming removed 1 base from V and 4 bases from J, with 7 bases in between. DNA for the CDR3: TGCGCCAGCAGCCAAGTCCTGAGCACCGGGGAGCTGTTTTTT. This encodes CASSQVLSTGELFF.

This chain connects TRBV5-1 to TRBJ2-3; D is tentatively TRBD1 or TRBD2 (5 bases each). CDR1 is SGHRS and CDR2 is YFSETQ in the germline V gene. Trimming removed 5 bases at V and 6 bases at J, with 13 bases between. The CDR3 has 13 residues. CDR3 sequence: CASSPGSVDTQYF. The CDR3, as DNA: TGCGCCAGCAGTCCAGGGAGCGTGGATACGCAGTATTTT.

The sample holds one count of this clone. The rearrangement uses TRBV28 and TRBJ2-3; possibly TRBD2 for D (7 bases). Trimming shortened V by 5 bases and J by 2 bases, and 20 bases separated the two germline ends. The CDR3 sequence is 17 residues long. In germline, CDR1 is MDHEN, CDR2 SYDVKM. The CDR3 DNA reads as TGTGCCAGCAGTATAGGGGGGGGCCTAGTGAACACAGATACGCAGTATTTT. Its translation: CASSIGGGLVNTDTQYF.

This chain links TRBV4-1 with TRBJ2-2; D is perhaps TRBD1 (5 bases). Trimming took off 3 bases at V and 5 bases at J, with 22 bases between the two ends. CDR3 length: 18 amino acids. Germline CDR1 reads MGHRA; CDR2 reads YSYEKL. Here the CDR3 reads CASSQNILRRGLTGELFF. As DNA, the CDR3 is TGCGCCAGCAGCCAGAATATCCTGCGAAGGGGATTGACCGGGGAGCTGTTTTTT.

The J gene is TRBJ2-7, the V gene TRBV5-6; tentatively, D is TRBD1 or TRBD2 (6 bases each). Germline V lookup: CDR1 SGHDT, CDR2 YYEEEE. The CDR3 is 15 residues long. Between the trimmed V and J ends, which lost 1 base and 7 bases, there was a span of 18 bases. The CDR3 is CASSLKTGGGGEQYF. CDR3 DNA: TGTGCCAGCAGCTTGAAGACAGGCGGAGGGGGGGAGCAGTACTTC.

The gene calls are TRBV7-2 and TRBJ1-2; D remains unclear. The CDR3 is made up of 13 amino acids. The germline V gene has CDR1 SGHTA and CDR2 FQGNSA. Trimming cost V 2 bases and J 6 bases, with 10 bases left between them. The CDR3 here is CASSLYPEDGYTF. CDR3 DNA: TGTGCCAGCAGCTTATATCCTGAGGATGGCTACACCTTC.

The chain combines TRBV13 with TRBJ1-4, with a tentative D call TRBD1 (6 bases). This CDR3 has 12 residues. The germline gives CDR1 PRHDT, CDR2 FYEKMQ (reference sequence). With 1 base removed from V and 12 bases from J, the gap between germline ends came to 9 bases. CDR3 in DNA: TGTGCCAGCAGCTTAGAAAACAGGGAACTGTTTTTT. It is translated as CASSLENRELFF.

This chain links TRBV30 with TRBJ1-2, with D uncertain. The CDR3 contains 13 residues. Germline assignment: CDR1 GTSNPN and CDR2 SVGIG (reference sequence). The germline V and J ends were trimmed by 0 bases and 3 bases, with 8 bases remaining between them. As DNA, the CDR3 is TGTGCCTGGAGTGTACGGGGATACTATGGCTACACCTTC. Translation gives CAWSVRGYYGYTF. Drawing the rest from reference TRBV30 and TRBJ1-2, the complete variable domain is SQTIHQWPATLVQPVGSPLSLECTVEGTSNPNLYWYRQAAGRGLQLLFYSVGIGQISSEVPQNLSASRPQDRQFILSSKKLLLSDSGFYLCAWSVRGYYGYTFGSGTRLTVV.

For the CDR3, the DNA is TGTGCCAGCAGGGTTTTTAGCGGGAGTTCCGCAGATACGCAGTATTTT. It codes for CASRVFSGSSADTQYF. The rearrangement links TRBV28 to TRBJ2-3, with 9 positions matching TRBD2. The J segment lost 4 bases and the V segment lost 6 bases, leaving 11 bases of the junction unmatched. Per the germline V gene, CDR1 is MDHEN and CDR2 is SYDVKM. The CDR3 runs 16 residues.

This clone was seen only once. This chain's CDR3 is CAGKAGGPKDTQYF. CDR3 coding DNA: TGTGCCGGAAAAGCGGGAGGGCCAAAAGATACGCAGTATTTT. The rearrangement links TRBV28 to TRBJ2-3, with 10 nucleotides matching TRBD2. V gave up 11 bases and J gave up 5 bases; unmatched junction bases: 10. Germline V gene data show CDR1 as MDHEN and CDR2 as SYDVKM. This CDR3 is 14 amino acids long.

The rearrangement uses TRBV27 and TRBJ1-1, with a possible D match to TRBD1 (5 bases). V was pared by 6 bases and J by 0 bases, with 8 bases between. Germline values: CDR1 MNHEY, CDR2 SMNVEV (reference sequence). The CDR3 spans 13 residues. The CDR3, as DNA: TGTGCCAGCAGAGGGGTACTGAACACTGAAGCTTTCTTT. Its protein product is CASRGVLNTEAFF.

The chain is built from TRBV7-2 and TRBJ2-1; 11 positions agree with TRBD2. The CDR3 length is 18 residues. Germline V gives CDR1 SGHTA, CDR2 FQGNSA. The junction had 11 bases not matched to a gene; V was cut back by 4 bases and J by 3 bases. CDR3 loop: CASSSLSTSGGIYNEQFF. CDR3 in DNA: TGTGCCAGCAGCTCCTTGAGCACTAGCGGGGGCATCTACAATGAGCAGTTCTTC.

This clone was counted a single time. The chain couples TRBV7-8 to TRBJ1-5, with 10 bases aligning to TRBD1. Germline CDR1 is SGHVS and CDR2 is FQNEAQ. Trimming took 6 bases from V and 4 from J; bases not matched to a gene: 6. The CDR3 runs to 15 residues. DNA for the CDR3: TGTGCCAGCAGTCCCGGGACAGGGGCAAATCAGCCCCAGCATTTT. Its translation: CASSPGTGANQPQHF.

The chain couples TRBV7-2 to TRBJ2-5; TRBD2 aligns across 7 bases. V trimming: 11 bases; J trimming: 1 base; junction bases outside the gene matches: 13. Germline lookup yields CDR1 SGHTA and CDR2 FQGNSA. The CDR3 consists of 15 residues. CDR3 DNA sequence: TGTGCCCCTCCCGATGAGGGGAGGGTCCAAGAGACCCAGTACTTC. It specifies CAPPDEGRVQETQYF.

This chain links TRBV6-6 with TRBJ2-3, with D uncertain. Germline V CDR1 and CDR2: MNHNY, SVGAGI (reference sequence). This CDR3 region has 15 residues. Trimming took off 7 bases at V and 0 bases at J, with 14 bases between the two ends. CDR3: CASTPRAGSTDTQYF. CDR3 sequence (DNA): TGTGCCAGCACCCCCAGAGCCGGTAGCACAGATACGCAGTATTTT.

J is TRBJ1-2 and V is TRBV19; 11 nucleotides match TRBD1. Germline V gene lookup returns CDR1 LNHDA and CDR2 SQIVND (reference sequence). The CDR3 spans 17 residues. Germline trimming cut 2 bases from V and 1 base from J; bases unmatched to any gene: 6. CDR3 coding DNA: TGTGCCAGTAGTATACCGGGACAGGGGGTGTATAACTATGGCTACACCTTC. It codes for CASSIPGQGVYNYGYTF.

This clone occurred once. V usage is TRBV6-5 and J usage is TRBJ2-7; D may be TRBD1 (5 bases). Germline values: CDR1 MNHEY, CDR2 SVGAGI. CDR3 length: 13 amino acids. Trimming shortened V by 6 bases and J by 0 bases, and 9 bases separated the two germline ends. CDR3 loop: CASRTESSYEQYF. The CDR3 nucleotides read TGTGCCAGCAGGACAGAATCCTCCTACGAGCAGTACTTC.

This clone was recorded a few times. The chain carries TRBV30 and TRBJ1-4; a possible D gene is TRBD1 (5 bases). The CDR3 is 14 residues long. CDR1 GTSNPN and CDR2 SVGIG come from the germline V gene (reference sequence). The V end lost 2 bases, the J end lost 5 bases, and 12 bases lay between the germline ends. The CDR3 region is CAWSPGRLNEKLFF. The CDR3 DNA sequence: TGTGCCTGGAGTCCGGGGCGGTTGAATGAAAAACTGTTTTTT.

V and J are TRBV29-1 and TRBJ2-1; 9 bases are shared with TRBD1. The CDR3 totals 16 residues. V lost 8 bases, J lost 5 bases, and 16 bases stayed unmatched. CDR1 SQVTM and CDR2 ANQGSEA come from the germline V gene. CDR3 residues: CSPVPGQGMDNNEQFF. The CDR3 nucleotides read TGCAGCCCTGTCCCGGGACAGGGCATGGACAACAATGAGCAGTTCTTC.

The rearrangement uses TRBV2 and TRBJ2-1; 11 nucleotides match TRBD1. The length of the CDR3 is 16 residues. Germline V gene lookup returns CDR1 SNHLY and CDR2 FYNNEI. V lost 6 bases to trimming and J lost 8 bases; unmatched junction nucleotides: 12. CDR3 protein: CASSVTPGQGGDEQFF. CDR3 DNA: TGTGCCAGCAGCGTCACCCCGGGACAGGGGGGCGATGAGCAGTTCTTC.

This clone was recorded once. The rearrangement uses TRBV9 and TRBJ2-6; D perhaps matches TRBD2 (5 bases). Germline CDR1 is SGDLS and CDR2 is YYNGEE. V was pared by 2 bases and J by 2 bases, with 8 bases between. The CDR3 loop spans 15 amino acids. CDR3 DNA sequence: TGTGCCAGCAGCGTGGGAGTTCCTGGGGCCAACGTCCTGACTTTC. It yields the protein CASSVGVPGANVLTF.

The CDR3 DNA reads TGCGCCAGCAGCTTGGTAGCGCCAACGGGTGGGGCCAACGTCCTGACTTTC. Its translation is CASSLVAPTGGANVLTF. The chain links TRBV5-1 to TRBJ2-6; TRBD2 might be the D (5 bases). The CDR3 extends over 17 amino acids. Germline V CDR1 and CDR2: SGHRS, YFSETQ. The V gene lost 0 bases and the J gene lost 3 bases, with 13 bases spanning the gap.

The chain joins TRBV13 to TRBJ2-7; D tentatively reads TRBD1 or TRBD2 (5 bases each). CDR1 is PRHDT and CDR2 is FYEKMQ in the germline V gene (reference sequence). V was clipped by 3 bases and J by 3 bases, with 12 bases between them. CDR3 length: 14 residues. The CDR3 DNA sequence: TGTGCCAGCAGCTTTCGGGACCCGTGCTACGAGCAGTACTTC. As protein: CASSFRDPCYEQYF.

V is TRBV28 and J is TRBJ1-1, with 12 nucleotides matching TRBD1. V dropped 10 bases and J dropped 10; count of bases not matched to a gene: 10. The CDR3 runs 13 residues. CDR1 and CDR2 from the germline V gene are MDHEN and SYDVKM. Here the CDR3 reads CATTGQGASAAFF. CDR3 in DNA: TGTGCCACGACGGGACAGGGGGCAAGTGCAGCTTTCTTT. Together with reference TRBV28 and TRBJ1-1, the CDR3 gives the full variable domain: DVKVTQSSRYLVKRTGEKVFLECVQDMDHENMFWYRQDPGLGLRLIYFSYDVKMKEKGDIPEGYSVSREKKERFSLILESASTNQTSMYLCATTGQGASAAFFGQGTRLTVV.

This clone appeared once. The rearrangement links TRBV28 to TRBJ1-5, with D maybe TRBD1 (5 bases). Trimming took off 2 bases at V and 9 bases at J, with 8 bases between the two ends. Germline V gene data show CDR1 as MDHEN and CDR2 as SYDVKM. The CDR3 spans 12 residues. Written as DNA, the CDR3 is TGTGCCAGCAGTTTAGCCGGGACGCCCCAGCATTTT. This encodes CASSLAGTPQHF.

The CDR3: CASSYSGSLHQPQHF. The CDR3 coding sequence is TGTGCCAGCAGTTACTCGGGGAGTCTTCATCAGCCCCAGCATTTT. This chain connects TRBV6-5 to TRBJ1-5; D unclear. The V gene's germline CDR1 is MNHEY and CDR2 SVGAGI. The V and J ends lost 0 bases and 5 bases respectively, with 11 bases between them. This CDR3 comprises 15 residues.

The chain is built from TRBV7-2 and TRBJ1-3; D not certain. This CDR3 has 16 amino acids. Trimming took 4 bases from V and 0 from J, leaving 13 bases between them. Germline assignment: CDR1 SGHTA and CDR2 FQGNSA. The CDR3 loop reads CASSSEAGSSGNTIYF. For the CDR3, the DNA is TGTGCCAGCAGCTCAGAAGCGGGTTCCTCTGGAAACACCATATATTTT.

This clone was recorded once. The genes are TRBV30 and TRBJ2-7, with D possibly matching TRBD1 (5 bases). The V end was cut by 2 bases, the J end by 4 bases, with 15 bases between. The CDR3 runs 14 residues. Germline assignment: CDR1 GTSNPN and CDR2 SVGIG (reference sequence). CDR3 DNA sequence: TGTGCCTGGAGTAAGGGGTTAGGGCCATACGAGCAGTACTTC. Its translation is CAWSKGLGPYEQYF.

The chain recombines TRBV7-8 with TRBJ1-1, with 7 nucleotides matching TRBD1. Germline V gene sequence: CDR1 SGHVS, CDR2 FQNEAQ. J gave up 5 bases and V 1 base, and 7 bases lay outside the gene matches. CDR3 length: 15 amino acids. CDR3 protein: CASSLDAGGSTEAFF. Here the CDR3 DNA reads TGTGCCAGCAGCTTAGATGCAGGGGGAAGTACTGAAGCTTTCTTT. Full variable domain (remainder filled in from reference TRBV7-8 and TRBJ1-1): GAGVSQSPRYKVAKRGQDVALRCDPISGHVSLFWYQQALGQGPEFLTYFQNEAQLDKSGLPSDRFFAERPEGSVSTLKIQRTQQEDSAVYLCASSLDAGGSTEAFFGQGTRLTVV.